The 16 T cell receptor beta chains reported below all come from one sample, sequenced in a study of blood T cell repertoires in COVID-19. The table came from immunoSEQ multiplex PCR; TCRdb's copy has only in-frame clones and leaves some out. The sample includes roughly 200,000 clones, 75% to 90% seen only once; the top ten take roughly 1.2%. The sequenced material came from PBMCs or T cells enriched from blood (not recorded which). These receptors were collected from a young man who had recovered from COVID-19.

The J gene is TRBJ1-1, the V gene TRBV9, with D perhaps matching TRBD1 (6 bases). With 0 bases removed from V and 3 bases from J, the gap between germline ends came to 9 bases. This CDR3 contains 14 residues. Germline V gene sequence: CDR1 SGDLS, CDR2 YYNGEE. For the CDR3, the DNA is TGTGCCAGCAGCGTAGGAAACAGGGACACTGAAGCTTTCTTT. This gives the protein CASSVGNRDTEAFF.

The chain couples TRBV27 to TRBJ2-3; D gene unclear. Germline CDR1 reads MNHEY; CDR2 reads SMNVEV (reference sequence). The CDR3 has 15 amino acids. V lost 5 bases to trimming and J lost 1 base, with 13 bases between them. The CDR3 spells CASSPLVLGTDTQYF. The CDR3 region has the DNA TGTGCCAGCAGTCCCCTCGTCCTTGGCACAGATACGCAGTATTTT.

The chain recombines TRBV6-5 with TRBJ2-1; TRBD2 might be the D (5 bases). The CDR3 is 15 amino acids. Trimming took 1 base from V and 0 from J, leaving 7 bases between them. The germline CDR1 and CDR2 sequences are MNHEY and SVGAGI. The CDR3 here is CASSYLGSSYNEQFF. The CDR3 DNA is TGTGCCAGCAGTTACTTAGGGAGCTCCTACAATGAGCAGTTCTTC.

The gene calls are TRBV7-9 and TRBJ1-2; unclear D gene. V gave up 0 bases and J gave up 7 bases, with 12 bases separating them. CDR3 length: 14 amino acids. CDR1 and CDR2 from the germline V gene are SEHNR and FQNEAQ (reference sequence). This chain's CDR3 is CASSLAGTGSGYTF. In nucleotides, the CDR3 is TGTGCCAGCAGCTTAGCCGGTACGGGATCTGGCTACACCTTC.

The V gene is TRBV11-3, the J gene TRBJ2-1; TRBD1 agrees at 8 bases. Per the germline V gene, CDR1 is SGHNT and CDR2 is YENEEA. This CDR3 comprises 16 residues. With V trimmed by 0 bases and J by 3 bases, 4 bases remained unmatched. The CDR3 nucleotides are TGTGCCAGCAGCTTAGAGGGGACAGGCTACTACAATGAGCAGTTCTTC. This translates into CASSLEGTGYYNEQFF.

The chain employs TRBV7-8 and TRBJ1-5; 8 bases match TRBD1. Per the germline V gene, CDR1 is SGHVS and CDR2 is FQNEAQ. There are 14 residues in the CDR3. The junction had 7 bases not matched to a gene; V was cut back by 5 bases and J by 7 bases. CDR3 in DNA: TGTGCCAGCAGCCTGACAGGGGACCTACAGCCCCAGCATTTT. Protein product: CASSLTGDLQPQHF.

V is TRBV10-2 and J is TRBJ2-3, with D unclear. Germline V gene data show CDR1 as WSHSY and CDR2 as SAAADI. V was shortened by 3 bases and J by 3 bases, with 13 bases between the two germline ends. The CDR3 totals 15 residues. The CDR3 spells CASSETRDLTDTQYF. The CDR3 bases are TGCGCCAGCAGTGAAACCCGAGACTTAACAGATACGCAGTATTTT.

V is TRBV13 and J is TRBJ2-2; 9 nucleotides match TRBD1. V shed 6 bases and J 7 bases; nucleotides not matched to a gene: 6. This CDR3 has 14 residues. Germline V gene lookup returns CDR1 PRHDT and CDR2 FYEKMQ (reference sequence). The CDR3 protein is CASSPTGGVGELFF. The CDR3 coding sequence is TGTGCCAGCAGTCCGACAGGGGGGGTCGGGGAGCTGTTTTTT.

The chain is built from TRBV14 and TRBJ2-1; D is uncertain. Looked up from germline, CDR1 is SGHDN and CDR2 is FVKESK. Trimming removed 1 base at V and 3 bases at J, with 10 bases between. This CDR3 is 15 amino acids long. CDR3 amino acids: CASSQVSGYYNEQFF. In nucleotides, the CDR3 is TGTGCCAGCAGCCAAGTTTCCGGGTACTACAATGAGCAGTTCTTC.

This chain joins TRBV18 and TRBJ1-3, with 8 bases identical to TRBD1. V lost 1 base to trimming and J lost 4 bases; unmatched junction nucleotides: 12. CDR1 and CDR2 from the germline V gene are KGHSH and LQKENI. The CDR3 has 18 residues. The CDR3 loop reads CASSPRGRGQVTGNTIYF. The CDR3 DNA reads as TGTGCCAGCTCACCACGGGGACGGGGACAGGTCACAGGAAACACCATATATTTT.

This clone was counted once. V gene TRBV9 combines with J gene TRBJ2-3, with TRBD2 matching 7 bases. The CDR3 runs 18 residues. Germline V CDR1 and CDR2: SGDLS, YYNGEE. Germline trimming cut 0 bases from V and 0 bases from J; bases unmatched to any gene: 10. The CDR3 region has the DNA TGTGCCAGCAGCGTAGTAGGCAGGCTAGCGGCTAGCACAGATACGCAGTATTTT. Its translation is CASSVVGRLAASTDTQYF.

The chain has TRBV7-2 and TRBJ2-3, with 9 bases identical to TRBD2. Germline lookup yields CDR1 SGHTA and CDR2 FQGNSA. The CDR3 loop spans 15 amino acids. V lost 5 bases, J lost 1 base, and 4 bases stayed unmatched. The CDR3 DNA is TGTGCCAGCAGCCCGCGGACTAGCGGCACAGATACGCAGTATTTT. It specifies CASSPRTSGTDTQYF.

This chain connects TRBV21-1 to TRBJ2-3; the table names TRBD1, a call not compared with the DNA. TRBV21-1 is a pseudogene segment. This CDR3 has 12 residues. CDR3 protein: CASSNGQGSTYF. The CDR3 bases are TGTGCCAGCAGCAATGGGCAGGGTAGCACGTATTTT.

Points on this clone: One junction end does not reproduce the germline sequence, and a read error may be involved. The chain links TRBV29-1 to TRBJ1-2, with D possibly TRBD1 on 5 matching bases. Germline CDR1 is SQVTM and CDR2 is ANQGSEA. This CDR3 has 11 residues. The CDR3 DNA reads as TGCAGCGTGGAAGACAGAAATGGCTACACCTTC. Residues: CSVEDRNGYTF.

The chain carries TRBV10-3 and TRBJ2-7; D is uncertain. The V gene's germline CDR1 is ENHRY and CDR2 SYGVKD. This CDR3 spans 14 amino acids. Trimming pared 4 bases from V and 0 bases from J, leaving 10 bases between. The CDR3 spells CAISVTPHSYEQYF. The CDR3 nucleotides are TGTGCCATCAGTGTTACACCCCACTCCTACGAGCAGTACTTC.

This chain uses TRBV5-5 with TRBJ1-5; 8 nucleotides align to TRBD1. CDR1 is SGHKS, CDR2 YYEKEE, per germline (reference sequence). Unmatched junction bases numbered 8, after V lost 5 bases and J lost 4 bases. This CDR3 has 15 residues. The CDR3 here is CASSVTGEHNQPQHF. The CDR3 bases are TGTGCCAGCAGTGTGACAGGGGAACATAATCAGCCCCAGCATTTT.